This T cell receptor beta chain was profiled in a study of blood T cells in healthy people across ages. This clonotype has just a few counts. Its antigen is not known. This CDR3 has 15 amino acids. Trimming cost V 1 base and J 6 bases, with 13 bases left between them. Germline-derived CDR1 and CDR2 are SGHTA and FQGNSA. Samples each yielded at least 5.5 micrograms of total RNA. A J-beta primer mix and a sample-barcoded 5' primer were used in a second PCR of roughly 6 to 12 cycles. Each of the cDNA molecules was tagged by a template-switch adaptor with 12 random nucleotides. MiXCR was run by TCRdb on the 5' RACE reads, yielding one entry per CDR3 protein. The sample holds some 1.7 million distinct CDR3 sequences, about 28% seen once. Study-wide findings and caveats: TCR beta diversity tracked closely with naive T cell percentage. The unsorted PBMCs prevented any conclusive comparison of naive versus antigen-experienced cells.

The sequence derives from a woman younger than 45 in good health. The sequencing input was blood. This rearrangement joins TRBV7-2 to TRBJ1-5; D perhaps matches TRBD1 (6 bases). The CDR3 bases are TGTGCCAGCAGCTTAGTTCAGGGGACGGCTCAGCCCCAGCATTTT. Translating it yields CASSLVQGTAQPQHF.